The following is a TCR beta chain sequence with its context. These data are taken from a study of T-cell reconstitution after alpha-beta-depleted transplantation in children. It was with unique molecular identifiers that the TCRbeta library was prepared. One entry per CDR3 protein results from TCRdb running MiXCR on the PCR reads. Seen here are 700,000 to 950,000 distinct CDR3 sequences, approximately 15% observed once, and the top ten hold around 5.3%. The ends were cut back, 2 bases at V and 6 bases at J, with 10 bases in the middle. This CDR3 has 13 residues. In germline, CDR1 is MGHRA, CDR2 YSYEKL.

The chain carries TRBV4-1 and TRBJ1-2, with D unclear. The sequencing used PBMCs, mostly from graft donor cells, collected 360 days after TCRalphabeta/CD19-depleted stem cell transplant. The clonotype comes from a male patient younger than 18 who had a stem cell transplant for acute lymphoblastic leukemia, so the T cells may come from the graft donor. DNA for the CDR3: TGCGCCAGCAGCCAAAACAGACTTAATGGCTACACCTTC. It codes for CASSQNRLNGYTF.